This T cell receptor (beta chain) came from a study of CD8 T cells in ankylosing spondylitis. Libraries for TCR beta were made by quantitative 5'-RACE with molecular barcodes. TCRdb fed the 5' RACE reads into MiXCR, producing one record per CDR3 protein. The sample has 650,000 to 800,000 distinct CDR3 sequences, roughly 19% seen once. V was pared by 5 bases and J by 2 bases, with 5 bases of the junction left unmatched. This CDR3 is built from 14 residues. Germline CDR1 reads DFQATT; CDR2 reads SNEGSKA (reference sequence). On this clonotype itself: Antigen unknown.

Findings and limits, study-wide: Disease-linked clones reportedly concentrated significantly in matched ankylosing spondylitis synovial fluid. A CD8+ phenotype characterized the disease-linked clones, which were relatively rare in peripheral blood. Roughly eight highly homologous variants made up a TCR beta motif that seemed to typify ankylosing spondylitis blood.

The sequence derives from a male donor with ankylosing spondylitis. Sequenced input: blood, either unsorted or a sorted T cell fraction (not recorded which). The chain has TRBV20-1 and TRBJ2-1; TRBD2 matches at 8 bases. CDR3 DNA sequence: TGCAGTGCTGTCGGGGGGGAAACCTACAATGAGCAGTTCTTC. This translates into CSAVGGETYNEQFF.